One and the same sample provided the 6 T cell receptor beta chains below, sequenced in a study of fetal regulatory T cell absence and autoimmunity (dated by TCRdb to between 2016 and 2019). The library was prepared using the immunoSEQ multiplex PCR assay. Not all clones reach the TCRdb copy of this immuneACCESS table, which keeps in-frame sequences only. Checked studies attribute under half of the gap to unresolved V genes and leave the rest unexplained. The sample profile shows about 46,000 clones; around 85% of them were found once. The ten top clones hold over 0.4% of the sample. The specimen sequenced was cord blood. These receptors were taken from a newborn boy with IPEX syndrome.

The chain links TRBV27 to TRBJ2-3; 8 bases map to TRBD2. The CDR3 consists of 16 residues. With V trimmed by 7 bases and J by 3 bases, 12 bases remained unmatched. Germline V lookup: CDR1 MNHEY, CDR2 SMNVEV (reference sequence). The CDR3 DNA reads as TGTGCCAGCACCGAATGGGGTAGCGGGGCAACAGATACGCAGTATTTT. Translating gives CASTEWGSGATDTQYF.

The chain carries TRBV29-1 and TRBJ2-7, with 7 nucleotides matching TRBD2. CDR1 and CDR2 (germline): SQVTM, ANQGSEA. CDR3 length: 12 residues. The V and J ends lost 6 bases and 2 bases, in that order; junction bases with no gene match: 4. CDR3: CSVAGQPYEQYF. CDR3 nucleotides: TGCAGCGTAGCGGGGCAGCCCTACGAGCAGTACTTC.

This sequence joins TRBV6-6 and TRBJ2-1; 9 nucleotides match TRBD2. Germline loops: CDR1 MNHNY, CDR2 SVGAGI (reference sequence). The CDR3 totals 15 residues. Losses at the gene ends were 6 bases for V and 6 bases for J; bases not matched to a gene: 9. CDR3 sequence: CASSPYAGGLNEQFF. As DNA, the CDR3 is TGTGCCAGCAGCCCCTATGCGGGGGGGCTCAATGAGCAGTTCTTC.

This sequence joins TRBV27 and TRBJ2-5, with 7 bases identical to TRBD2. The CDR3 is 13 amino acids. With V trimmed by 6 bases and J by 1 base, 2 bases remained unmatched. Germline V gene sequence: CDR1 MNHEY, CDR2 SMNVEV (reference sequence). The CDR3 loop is CASRGGLQETQYF. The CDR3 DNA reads TGTGCCAGCAGGGGAGGGCTCCAAGAGACCCAGTACTTC.

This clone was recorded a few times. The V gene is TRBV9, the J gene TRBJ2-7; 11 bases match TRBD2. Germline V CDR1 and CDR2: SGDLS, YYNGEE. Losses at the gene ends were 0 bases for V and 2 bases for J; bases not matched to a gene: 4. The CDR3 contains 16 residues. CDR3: CASSVVSLAGAYEQYF. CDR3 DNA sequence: TGTGCCAGCAGCGTAGTCTCACTAGCGGGGGCCTACGAGCAGTACTTC.

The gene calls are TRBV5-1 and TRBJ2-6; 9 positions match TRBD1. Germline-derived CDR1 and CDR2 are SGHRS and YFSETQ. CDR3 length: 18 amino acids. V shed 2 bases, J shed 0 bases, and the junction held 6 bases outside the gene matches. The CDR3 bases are TGCGCCAGCAGCTTCCCGGGACAGGGTTTCTCTGGGGCCAACGTCCTGACTTTC. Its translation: CASSFPGQGFSGANVLTF.